The 13 T cell receptor beta chains listed next were all sequenced from one sample in a study of T-cell reconstitution after alpha-beta-depleted transplantation in children. Unique molecular identifiers were built into the TCRbeta library. One entry per CDR3 protein results from TCRdb running MiXCR on the PCR reads. This sample yields approximately 290,000 distinct CDR3 sequences, of which more than 9% are seen a single time; around 24% belongs to the top ten. This sample comprised peripheral blood, obtained 180 days after TCRalphabeta/CD19-depleted stem cell transplant. These receptors were collected from a male patient aged 2-15 years who had a stem cell transplant for chronic granulomatous disease, so the T cells may come from the graft donor.

This clonotype was recorded at least ten times. The chain employs TRBV20-1 and TRBJ2-7; TRBD2 matches at 8 bases. The CDR3 has 17 amino acids. Trimming removed 0 bases from V and 3 bases from J; junction bases left unmatched: 13. CDR1 is DFQATT and CDR2 is SNEGSKA in the germline V gene (reference sequence). The CDR3 DNA is TGCAGTGCTAGAGAACACTTAACTAGCGGAAGAATCTACGAGCAGTACTTC. Its translation is CSAREHLTSGRIYEQYF.

The sample holds many counts of this clonotype. The rearrangement joins TRBV7-2 to TRBJ2-1; D may be TRBD2 (6 bases). There are 15 residues in the CDR3. Germline-derived CDR1 and CDR2 are SGHTA and FQGNSA. Trimming removed 5 bases at V and 7 bases at J, with 18 bases between. CDR3 residues: CASSRGGVNRNEQFF. The CDR3 region has the DNA TGTGCCAGCAGCCGAGGAGGGGTAAATAGGAATGAGCAGTTCTTC.

The genes are TRBV11-1 and TRBJ2-5; no firm D call. The V and J ends lost 5 bases and 2 bases respectively, with 21 bases between them. From germline, CDR1 is SGHAT and CDR2 FQDESV (reference sequence). CDR3 length: 17 amino acids. CDR3 DNA sequence: TGTGCCAGCAGCCCCGCAATGGTCCTGAACAAGCAAGAGACCCAGTACTTC. This gives the protein CASSPAMVLNKQETQYF. Full variable domain (outside the CDR3, taken from reference TRBV11-1 and TRBJ2-5): EAEVAQSPRYKITEKSQAVAFWCDPISGHATLYWYRQILGQGPELLVQFQDESVVDDSQLPKDRFSAERLKGVDSTLKIQPAELGDSAMYLCASSPAMVLNKQETQYFGPGTRLLVL.

This clonotype was picked up many times. The rearrangement links TRBV6-5 to TRBJ2-2; unclear D gene. With 0 bases removed from V and 1 base from J, the gap between germline ends came to 9 bases. Looked up from germline, CDR1 is MNHEY and CDR2 is SVGAGI. The CDR3 consists of 16 residues. CDR3 loop: CASSYSGKGNTGELFF. As DNA, the CDR3 is TGTGCCAGCAGTTACTCGGGGAAGGGGAACACCGGGGAGCTGTTTTTT.

This clonotype was recorded many times. This chain links TRBV29-1 with TRBJ2-2, with D maybe TRBD2 (7 bases). CDR3 size: 14 residues. Germline CDR1 is SQVTM and CDR2 is ANQGSEA. Trimming left V 1 base short and J 6 bases short, with 12 bases between. CDR3 DNA: TGCAGCGTTGAAGCCGGGGGGCTCGCCGGGGAGCTGTTTTTT. Translating gives CSVEAGGLAGELFF.

This clonotype was seen many times. The chain is built from TRBV11-2 and TRBJ2-3; D perhaps matches TRBD1 (5 bases). Germline V gene sequence: CDR1 SGHAT, CDR2 FQNNGV. The CDR3 spans 13 residues. Trimming took off 5 bases at V and 4 bases at J, with 10 bases between the two ends. CDR3 residues: CASSPVGPDTQYF. The CDR3 DNA is TGTGCCAGCAGCCCGGTGGGGCCAGATACGCAGTATTTT.

Details on this clonotype: A much larger clone is a single base away; this may be a read error. This chain joins TRBV4-3 and TRBJ2-7; the D gene could be TRBD1 or TRBD2 (5 bases each). The germline V gene encodes CDR1 LGHNA and CDR2 YSLEER. CDR3 size: 16 residues. The CDR3 DNA sequence: TGCGCCAGCAGCCAAGAGATCCGGGGCGGTCTCTACGAGCAGTGCTTC. Encoded protein: CASSQEIRGGLYEQCF.

This clonotype appeared once. The J gene is TRBJ2-1, the V gene TRBV20-1; a possible D gene is TRBD1 (7 bases). CDR1 is DFQATT and CDR2 is SNEGSKA in the germline V gene (reference sequence). This CDR3 is built from 14 residues. V lost 4 bases and J lost 1, with 11 bases in between. The CDR3 sequence is CSAKEGASYNEQFF. The DNA of the CDR3 is TGCAGTGCTAAGGAGGGGGCATCCTACAATGAGCAGTTCTTC.

This clonotype was seen repeatedly, ten times or more. V is TRBV29-1 and J is TRBJ2-1; TRBD2 matches at 10 bases. V dropped 6 bases and J dropped 3; count of bases not matched to a gene: 5. The CDR3 spans 14 residues. Germline values: CDR1 SQVTM, CDR2 ANQGSEA. CDR3 in DNA: TGCAGCGTGGGGGCTAGCGGGAGCTACAATGAGCAGTTCTTC. This translates into CSVGASGSYNEQFF.

This chain links TRBV5-1 with TRBJ2-7; D unresolved. Germline lookup yields CDR1 SGHRS and CDR2 YFSETQ. The CDR3 length is 15 residues. Trimming stripped 0 bases from V and 4 bases from J, with 14 bases between. The CDR3 region is CASSLGQPWPYEQYF. The DNA for the CDR3 is TGCGCCAGCAGCTTGGGCCAGCCATGGCCGTACGAGCAGTACTTC.

There are many counts of this clonotype. V usage is TRBV7-7 and J usage is TRBJ2-2; a weak D match, TRBD1 (6 bases). V gave up 5 bases and J gave up 3 bases, with 13 bases separating them. CDR3 length: 15 residues. CDR1 and CDR2 (germline): SSHAT, FNYEAQ (reference sequence). The CDR3 loop reads CASSAHGGDTGELFF. DNA for the CDR3: TGTGCCAGCAGCGCCCATGGGGGCGACACCGGGGAGCTGTTTTTT.

This clonotype appeared many times. The chain couples TRBV5-1 to TRBJ1-4; 7 bases are shared with TRBD1. The V and J ends lost 4 bases and 0 bases, in that order; junction bases with no gene match: 3. The CDR3 loop spans 15 amino acids. The germline V gene encodes CDR1 SGHRS and CDR2 YFSETQ. CDR3 DNA sequence: TGCGCCAGCAGCACCGGACAGGCAACTAATGAAAAACTGTTTTTT. The encoded protein is CASSTGQATNEKLFF.

This clonotype was seen at least ten times. The chain employs TRBV20-1 and TRBJ2-3; no clear D gene. Germline V CDR1 and CDR2: DFQATT, SNEGSKA (reference sequence). The length of the CDR3 is 15 residues. V lost 0 bases, J lost 0 bases, and 10 bases lay in between. The CDR3, as DNA: TGCAGTGCTAGAGATTCAGGTGTGAGCACAGATACGCAGTATTTT. The encoded protein is CSARDSGVSTDTQYF.